This T cell receptor beta chain was recorded in a study of naive and memory T cell subsets. The CDR3 runs 16 residues. With 1 base removed from V and 0 bases from J, the gap between germline ends came to 12 bases. Germline V lookup: CDR1 SGHVS, CDR2 FQNEAQ. Both TRBC1 and TRBC2 were covered by a beta constant-region primer of two equimolar oligonucleotides. TCRdb called the UMI-ligation and nested PCR reads again in MiXCR, with one record for every CDR3 protein. In the table there are tens of thousands of distinct CDR3 sequences, 13% of which are singletons. The sample holds many counts of this clonotype.

Sequencing input: central memory CD4+ T cells from blood. The receptor was isolated from a human donor in good health. V gene TRBV7-8 combines with J gene TRBJ1-1; unclear D gene. The CDR3: CASSLVDGNMNTEAFF. For the CDR3, the DNA is TGTGCCAGCAGCTTAGTCGACGGAAACATGAACACTGAAGCTTTCTTT.